This entry concerns a single T cell receptor (beta chain). This specimen comes from a study of OX40 agonist ivuxolimab in advanced cancers. Study-level information: Treatment of patients was with ivuxolimab, an agonistic anti-OX40 (CD134) antibody. Patient treatment consisted of intravenous ivuxolimab administration every 2 weeks at 0.01 to 10 mg/kg.

Sampling of blood occurred at baseline, cycle 4 day 1, and cycle 7 day 1. Generated by immunoSEQ multiplex PCR, the TCRdb table keeps only in-frame clones and is missing some. Found here are approximately 90,000 clones, roughly 89% of them singletons; the top ten hold approximately 1.5%. The germline V gene encodes CDR1 SGDLS and CDR2 YYNGEE. V shed 4 bases, J shed 6 bases, and the junction held 13 bases outside the gene matches. The CDR3 length is 18 residues. The rearrangement links TRBV9 to TRBJ2-1; TRBD2 matches at 13 bases. The sequencing here drew on CD4+ or CD8+ T cells sorted from blood, taken in a trial of the OX40 agonist ivuxolimab. This receptor was identified in an adult with an advanced solid tumor such as melanoma, head and neck, liver or kidney cancer. The CDR3 protein is CASSQIWTSGSSTNEQFF. The CDR3 DNA sequence: TGTGCCAGCAGCCAAATCTGGACTAGCGGGAGTTCGACCAATGAGCAGTTCTTC.